The clone carrying this T cell receptor beta chain was seen once. Its antigen is currently unknown. Researchers used genomic DNA as the template to profile TCR beta VDJ and CDR3. One entry per CDR3 protein results from TCRdb running MiXCR on the reads. The repertoire holds 160,000 or so distinct CDR3 sequences, 47% seen once, with roughly 3.1% in the top ten. All patients picked for sequencing had shown, by flow cytometry, an expansion of CD8+CD57+ cells. Severe acquired aplastic anemia affected all patients. The V gene's germline CDR1 is SGHTA and CDR2 FQGTGA. V lost 5 bases, J lost 3 bases, and 19 bases lay in between. The CDR3 has 16 amino acids. These data are taken from a study of CD8+CD57+ T cells in acquired aplastic anemia. Background on the study: Sorted CD4+ and CD8+ cells yielded 3 to 3.5 ug of DNA on average. General study results and limits: With respect to CD8+ Simpson's diversity, patients and controls did not differ significantly.

Sequencing input: sorted CD4+, CD8+, or CD8+CD57+ T cells (not recorded which) from PBMCs. The chain joins TRBV7-3 to TRBJ1-2; D is unclear. The sequence was obtained from a human donor with aplastic anemia. The CDR3, as DNA: TGTGCCAGCAGCCCTTCCGGACTAGGGTCAGACTATGGCTACACCTTC. It encodes CASSPSGLGSDYGYTF.